This entry is about one TCR beta chain. Its antigen remains unknown. The entry originates in a study of cytomegalovirus exposure and HLA in healthy donors. Findings and caveats of the study: Within an earlier analysis, most TCR beta V segments proved productive either about 90% or about 30% of the time. Indistinguishable V segments such as TRBV6-2 and TRBV6-3 were excluded.

Primers for the PCR totalled 60 Vbeta and 13 Jbeta. Measured with immunoSEQ multiplex PCR; TCRdb has only the in-frame clones, and not every one. Among about 71,000 clones listed, about two thirds were seen once. The CDR3 totals 16 residues. The ends were cut back, 0 bases at V and 1 base at J, with 12 bases in the middle. Germline V gene sequence: CDR1 SGDLS, CDR2 YYNGEE. All the people who gave samples were healthy bone marrow donors. The J gene is TRBJ2-3, the V gene TRBV9, with D possibly matching TRBD1 (6 bases). The sample consisted of PBMCs. This TCR derives from a woman aged 50 to 60 in good health and CMV-seropositive. CDR3: CASSVETGQGTDTQYF. In nucleotides, the CDR3 is TGTGCCAGCAGCGTAGAAACAGGGCAGGGCACAGATACGCAGTATTTT.